The 21 T cell receptor beta chains given below trace back to one sample, sequenced in a study of blood T cells in healthy people across ages. Then a second PCR, running about 6 to 11 cycles, was carried out with a sample-barcoded 5' primer and a J-beta primer mix. MiXCR, applied by TCRdb to the 5' RACE reads, yields one record per CDR3 protein. The sample yields fewer than 950,000 distinct CDR3 sequences, 50% to 65% seen once. The sample consisted of blood. These receptors were taken from an elderly man in good health.

This chain uses TRBV12-3 or TRBV12-4 with TRBJ2-7; D might be TRBD2 (6 bases). The V gene lost 2 bases and the J gene lost 2 bases, with 16 bases spanning the gap. The CDR3 is 16 residues long. CDR3 coding DNA: TGTGCCAGCAGTTTAACAATCAGCGGGTGGGCCTACGAGCAGTACTTC. It translates to CASSLTISGWAYEQYF.

The V gene is TRBV12-3 or TRBV12-4, the J gene TRBJ2-4; a possible D gene is TRBD2 (6 bases). The V gene lost 3 bases and the J gene lost 0 bases, with 12 bases spanning the gap. The CDR3 runs 16 residues. CDR3 amino acids: CASSFSGGIAKNIQYF. CDR3 nucleotide sequence: TGTGCCAGCAGTTTCTCCGGGGGTATAGCCAAAAACATTCAGTACTTC.

The rearrangement uses TRBV19 and TRBJ2-1, with 9 bases fitting TRBD2. The J call may not be correct, given that the DNA end is closer to TRBJ2-7. The CDR3 consists of 15 residues. Germline values: CDR1 LNHDA, CDR2 SQIVND (reference sequence). In nucleotides, the CDR3 is TGTGCCAGTATATCGCGGGAGGGCCCCTACAATGAGCAGTACTTC. Translation gives CASISREGPYNEQYF.

The sample holds a few counts of this clonotype. V gene TRBV4-2 combines with J gene TRBJ2-1; tentative D call: TRBD2 (5 bases). Germline V gene data show CDR1 as LGHNA and CDR2 as YNFKEQ. The length of the CDR3 is 15 residues. V lost 7 bases and J lost 0, with 13 bases in between. This chain's CDR3 is CASTEDWSSYNEQFF. CDR3 coding DNA: TGTGCCAGCACCGAGGACTGGAGCTCCTACAATGAGCAGTTCTTC.

In its sample, this clonotype was seen a few times. The V gene is TRBV7-2, the J gene TRBJ2-6; possibly TRBD1 for D (6 bases). The CDR3 is 15 amino acids. Germline V gene lookup returns CDR1 SGHTA and CDR2 FQGNSA. The V end was cut by 7 bases, the J end by 0 bases, with 10 bases between. The CDR3 sequence is CASTRGISGANVLTF. CDR3 sequence (DNA): TGTGCCAGCACCAGGGGAATCTCTGGGGCCAACGTCCTGACTTTC.

The rearrangement links TRBV9 to TRBJ2-5, with TRBD2 matching 7 bases. The CDR3 has 14 amino acids. With 3 bases clipped from V and 5 bases from J, the junction kept 7 bases outside the gene matches. CDR1 is SGDLS and CDR2 is YYNGEE in the germline V gene. CDR3 DNA: TGTGCCAGCAGCGAAGGGACGCGGGGGGAGACCCAGTACTTC. Residues: CASSEGTRGETQYF.

V and J are TRBV20-1 and TRBJ2-3; D possibly corresponds to TRBD2 (7 bases). V was pared by 3 bases and J by 6 bases, with 19 bases between. In germline, CDR1 is DFQATT, CDR2 SNEGSKA (reference sequence). The CDR3 totals 15 residues. CDR3 in DNA: TGCAGTGCTAGGGGAGAGGGGGGGAGATCGGATACGCAGTATTTT. Protein sequence: CSARGEGGRSDTQYF.

This clonotype was counted once. The chain links TRBV6-6 to TRBJ2-3, with a tentative D call TRBD2 (5 bases). CDR1 is MNHNY, CDR2 SVGAGI, per germline (reference sequence). CDR3 length: 13 amino acids. The V and J ends lost 11 bases and 0 bases respectively, with 12 bases between them. CDR3 bases: TGTGCCCATGAGGGCCCCAGCACAGATACGCAGTATTTT. Its protein product is CAHEGPSTDTQYF.

This chain uses TRBV20-1 with TRBJ2-5, with 10 bases matching TRBD2. The J segment lost 5 bases and the V segment lost 6 bases, leaving 12 bases of the junction unmatched. CDR3 size: 15 residues. Germline CDR1 and CDR2: DFQATT and SNEGSKA (reference sequence). DNA of the CDR3: TGCAGTGCCCCCGAGGCTAGCGGGAGTCGTGAGACCCAGTACTTC. This codes for CSAPEASGSRETQYF.

The rearrangement uses TRBV5-1 and TRBJ1-2; TRBD1 aligns across 9 bases. The V gene's germline CDR1 is SGHRS and CDR2 YFSETQ. The V segment lost 2 bases and the J segment 5 bases; nucleotides outside the gene matches: 7. The CDR3 covers 15 residues. This CDR3 is CASSFTGGPGYGYTF. The CDR3 DNA follows: TGCGCCAGCAGCTTTACAGGGGGCCCGGGTTATGGCTACACCTTC.

The gene calls are TRBV20-1 and TRBJ2-7; 8 positions match TRBD1. The CDR3 length is 16 residues. Germline V CDR1 and CDR2: DFQATT, SNEGSKA (reference sequence). Losses at the gene ends were 1 base for V and 0 bases for J; bases not matched to a gene: 8. The CDR3 nucleotides read TGCAGTGCTAGAGGTCTGCGTGACAGGGGCTCCTACGAGCAGTACTTC. It yields the protein CSARGLRDRGSYEQYF.

The rearrangement links TRBV30 to TRBJ2-1, with TRBD2 matching over 10 bases. Germline CDR1 is GTSNPN and CDR2 is SVGIG (reference sequence). V dropped 3 bases and J dropped 7; count of bases not matched to a gene: 6. The CDR3 has 14 amino acids. The CDR3 region has the DNA TGTGCCTGGAGAGGACTAGCGGAGGCGAATGAGCAGTTCTTC. It translates to CAWRGLAEANEQFF.

This chain links TRBV28 with TRBJ2-3, with 7 bases fitting TRBD2. The germline CDR1 and CDR2 sequences are MDHEN and SYDVKM. There are 12 residues in the CDR3. After removal of 10 bases from V and 14 bases from J, the junction contained 15 bases not matched to a gene. This chain's CDR3 is CATAGDGRDAYF. Here the CDR3 DNA reads TGTGCCACTGCGGGGGACGGCAGAGACGCGTATTTT.

This clonotype has only a few counts. The chain uses TRBV7-9 and TRBJ2-5; D remains ambiguous. The J call is uncertain, as TRBJ2-7 better fits the DNA end. The germline gives CDR1 SEHNR, CDR2 FQNEAQ (reference sequence). This CDR3 contains 11 residues. The CDR3 sequence: CASSTASEQYF. The CDR3 nucleotides read TGTGCCAGCAGCACCGCTTCCGAGCAGTACTTC.

The rearrangement uses TRBV6-5 and TRBJ2-7, with 9 nucleotides matching TRBD1. The J call may be incorrect, as the DNA end agrees better with TRBJ2-4. The germline CDR1 and CDR2 sequences are MNHEY and SVGAGI. The CDR3 covers 15 residues. The chain's CDR3 is CASSNAGDRAYIQYF. For the CDR3, the DNA is TGTGCCAGCAGCAACGCCGGGGACAGGGCATACATTCAGTACTTC.

This clonotype has at least ten counts. The rearrangement links TRBV6-6 to TRBJ2-5; 12 positions agree with TRBD1. V was clipped by 4 bases and J by 4 bases; unmatched bases: 1. CDR3 size: 14 residues. Looked up from germline, CDR1 is MNHNY and CDR2 is SVGAGI (reference sequence). CDR3 in amino acids: CASSWDRGRETQYF. The CDR3 DNA reads TGTGCCAGCAGTTGGGACAGGGGGCGAGAGACCCAGTACTTC.

The chain employs TRBV12-3 or TRBV12-4 and TRBJ1-5; 7 bases are a match to TRBD1. CDR3 length: 13 residues. The J segment lost 10 bases and the V segment lost 6 bases, leaving 9 bases of the junction unmatched. The CDR3 bases are TGTGCCAGCAGCAACAGGGGTTTAGGCCCCCAGCATTTT. This translates into CASSNRGLGPQHF.

The J gene is TRBJ2-7, the V gene TRBV5-1, with a possible D match to TRBD1 (6 bases). Germline V CDR1 and CDR2: SGHRS, YFSETQ. The CDR3 sequence is 13 residues long. V gave up 3 bases and J gave up 6 bases, with 13 bases separating them. CDR3 coding DNA: TGCGCCAGCAGCTCAACAGGGTCGGGCGAGCAGTACTTC. Protein product: CASSSTGSGEQYF.

The DNA for the CDR3 is TGCAGCGTTACGGGAGGGCCGGGAGAGACCCAGTACTTC. As protein: CSVTGGPGETQYF. The chain joins TRBV29-1 to TRBJ2-5, with TRBD2 matching 8 bases. Looked up from germline, CDR1 is SQVTM and CDR2 is ANQGSEA. V shed 5 bases and J 4 bases; nucleotides not matched to a gene: 6. The CDR3 totals 13 residues.

This chain joins TRBV6-1 and TRBJ2-4, with 13 bases fitting TRBD2. The germline CDR1 and CDR2 sequences are MNHNS and SASEGT. The V gene end was trimmed by 2 bases and the J gene end by 13 bases; junction bases not matched to a gene: 8. This CDR3 has 15 residues. The CDR3: CASSESTSGRYAQYF. CDR3 nucleotides: TGTGCCAGCAGTGAATCGACTAGCGGGAGGTACGCGCAGTACTTC.

Points on this clonotype: A read error may explain this, as a much larger clone is one base away. V and J are TRBV5-6 and TRBJ1-2; 8 bases line up with TRBD1. Germline lookup yields CDR1 SGHDT and CDR2 YYEEEE. The CDR3 spans 14 residues. The DNA for the CDR3 is TGTGCCAGCAGCTCGGGACAGGCTAACTATGGCTGCACCTTC. Protein: CASSSGQANYGCTF.